What follows are 7 T cell receptor beta chains derived from one specimen sequenced in a study of somatic mutations in cytotoxic T cells in rheumatoid arthritis. Profiled with immunoSEQ multiplex PCR; TCRdb holds only in-frame clones, not every one. The repertoire holds some 35,000 clones, with about 84% as singletons. The material sequenced was CD8+ T cells sorted from blood. The receptors shown here come from a man aged 40-55 years in good health.

The rearrangement joins TRBV19 to TRBJ1-2, with D possibly being TRBD1 (6 bases). The V end lost 5 bases, the J end lost 6 bases, and 19 bases lay between the germline ends. This CDR3 is 15 amino acids long. Germline CDR1 and CDR2: LNHDA and SQIVND (reference sequence). Here the CDR3 reads CASSEGSYRDHGYTF. The CDR3 region has the DNA TGTGCCAGTAGTGAGGGGAGTTACAGGGACCATGGCTACACCTTC.

This rearrangement joins TRBV19 to TRBJ2-3; 7 positions match TRBD2. The CDR3 consists of 14 residues. Germline V lookup: CDR1 LNHDA, CDR2 SQIVND (reference sequence). J was trimmed by 4 bases and V by 2 bases; bases with no gene match: 3. CDR3 sequence reads: CASSISGIPDTQYF. The CDR3 DNA is TGTGCCAGTAGTATAAGCGGGATCCCAGATACGCAGTATTTT.

The chain combines TRBV7-6 with TRBJ2-1, with D possibly matching TRBD1 (6 bases). V was trimmed by 2 bases and J by 0 bases, leaving 8 bases between them. The germline CDR1 and CDR2 sequences are SGHVS and FNYEAQ. The CDR3 contains 15 residues. In nucleotides, the CDR3 is TGTGCCAGCAGCTTACAGGGGAGCTCCTACAATGAGCAGTTCTTC. Translation: CASSLQGSSYNEQFF.

This clone was seen a handful of times. The V gene is TRBV4-3, the J gene TRBJ2-7; 7 bases match TRBD1. After removal of 4 bases from V and 7 bases from J, the junction contained 4 bases not matched to a gene. The CDR3 extends over 12 amino acids. Germline-derived CDR1 and CDR2 are LGHNA and YSLEER. The CDR3 loop reads CASSRGGREQYF. The CDR3 nucleotides are TGCGCCAGCAGCCGAGGGGGCCGGGAGCAGTACTTC.

This clone appeared a single time. The chain uses TRBV27 and TRBJ2-7; unclear D gene. The CDR3 has 13 residues. Germline values: CDR1 MNHEY, CDR2 SMNVEV (reference sequence). V was clipped by 3 bases and J by 3 bases, with 9 bases between them. The CDR3 DNA follows: TGTGCCAGCAGTTTCGACTCGAACTACGAGCAGTACTTC. Residues: CASSFDSNYEQYF.

The chain carries TRBV7-6 and TRBJ2-1; D is unresolved. Trimming took off 2 bases at V and 0 bases at J, with 8 bases between the two ends. Germline-derived CDR1 and CDR2 are SGHVS and FNYEAQ. The CDR3 totals 15 residues. CDR3 sequence: CASSLRTNSYNEQFF. As DNA, the CDR3 is TGTGCCAGCAGCTTACGAACGAACTCCTACAATGAGCAGTTCTTC. Looking up the rest from reference TRBV7-6 and TRBJ2-1 gives the full variable domain: GAGVSQSPRYKVTKRGQDVALRCDPISGHVSLYWYRQALGQGPEFLTYFNYEAQQDKSGLPNDRFSAERPEGSISTLTIQRTEQRDSAMYRCASSLRTNSYNEQFFGPGTRLTVL.

This clone is a singleton in its sample. The chain couples TRBV7-9 to TRBJ2-2, with a possible D match to TRBD1 (6 bases). Trimming pared 1 base from V and 7 bases from J, leaving 10 bases between. CDR3 length: 14 residues. The germline gives CDR1 SEHNR, CDR2 FQNEAQ (reference sequence). DNA for the CDR3: TGTGCCAGCAGCTTAGTGGGGACATACGGGGAGCTGTTTTTT. Protein: CASSLVGTYGELFF.